These 20 T cell receptor beta chains share one sample of origin, sequenced in a study of T cells in tuberculosis. Repertoires were generated with immunoSEQ multiplex PCR, while TCRdb's copy carries only in-frame clones and drops some. This sample has about 40,000 clones, with approximately 94% found just once. Stated time point: new active TB diagnosis, blood taken before or within 7 days of starting treatment. Sequenced here: PBMCs, sampled at tuberculosis diagnosis. The origin of the receptors is an adult with tuberculosis.

This chain joins TRBV4-3 and TRBJ2-7, with 7 bases fitting TRBD1. Germline-derived CDR1 and CDR2 are LGHNA and YSLEER. V lost 1 base, J lost 2 bases, and 5 bases stayed unmatched. The CDR3 is 15 residues long. As DNA, the CDR3 is TGCGCCAGCAGCCAAGGTCTGACAGGGCCCTACGAGCAGTACTTC. Protein product: CASSQGLTGPYEQYF.

This chain links TRBV20-1 with TRBJ2-4; no firm D call. In germline, CDR1 is DFQATT, CDR2 SNEGSKA (reference sequence). V was shortened by 5 bases and J by 4 bases, with 6 bases between the two germline ends. This CDR3 is 11 amino acids long. The CDR3, as DNA: TGCAGTGCTGTACAGAAAAACATTCAGTACTTC. Its protein product is CSAVQKNIQYF.

This chain links TRBV7-9 with TRBJ1-4; weak D call: TRBD1 (5 bases). Germline V gene lookup returns CDR1 SEHNR and CDR2 FQNEAQ (reference sequence). This CDR3 spans 15 amino acids. Trimming took off 2 bases at V and 7 bases at J, with 14 bases between the two ends. The CDR3 region has the DNA TGTGCCAGCAGCTTAATAGGGGCGCTGGGTGAAAAACTGTTTTTT. Protein sequence: CASSLIGALGEKLFF.

This chain connects TRBV5-1 to TRBJ2-7; TRBD1 agrees at 8 bases. This CDR3 comprises 14 residues. Germline-derived CDR1 and CDR2 are SGHRS and YFSETQ. With 2 bases clipped from V and 7 bases from J, the junction kept 8 bases outside the gene matches. The CDR3 loop is CASSFGQGAREQYF. DNA of the CDR3: TGCGCCAGCAGCTTCGGCCAGGGGGCGCGGGAGCAGTACTTC.

This chain connects TRBV6-5 to TRBJ1-5; 10 bases align to TRBD1. This CDR3 has 15 amino acids. V lost 5 bases, J lost 5 bases, and 6 bases stayed unmatched. Germline lookup yields CDR1 MNHEY and CDR2 SVGAGI. This CDR3 is CASSQSGTGDQPQHF. DNA for the CDR3: TGTGCCAGCAGTCAATCCGGGACAGGGGATCAGCCCCAGCATTTT.

V usage is TRBV29-1 and J usage is TRBJ1-1; D possibly corresponds to TRBD1 (5 bases). The V gene lost 6 bases and the J gene lost 1 base, with 9 bases spanning the gap. There are 12 residues in the CDR3. The germline gives CDR1 SQVTM, CDR2 ANQGSEA. CDR3 residues: CSVQQANTEAFF. Here the CDR3 DNA reads TGCAGCGTCCAACAGGCGAACACTGAAGCTTTCTTT. The variable domain in full, completed from reference TRBV29-1 and TRBJ1-1, reads SAVISQKPSRDICQRGTSLTIQCQVDSQVTMMFWYRQQPGQSLTLIATANQGSEATYESGFVIDKFPISRPNLTFSTLTVSNMSPEDSSIYLCSVQQANTEAFFGQGTRLTVV.

The gene calls are TRBV9 and TRBJ1-6, with TRBD1 matching over 8 bases. The J segment lost 7 bases and the V segment lost 3 bases, leaving 3 bases of the junction unmatched. Germline V gene sequence: CDR1 SGDLS, CDR2 YYNGEE. The CDR3 is made up of 14 amino acids. The CDR3 sequence: CASSGTGKNSPLHF. The CDR3 nucleotides are TGTGCCAGCAGCGGGACAGGGAAGAATTCACCCCTCCACTTT.

The CDR3 reads CASSLETGGTDTQYF. For the CDR3, the DNA is TGTGCCAGCAGCTTAGAAACAGGGGGAACAGATACGCAGTATTTT. J is TRBJ2-3 and V is TRBV7-6; 8 bases match TRBD1. The CDR3 length is 15 residues. With V trimmed by 1 base and J by 3 bases, 3 bases remained unmatched. Germline loops: CDR1 SGHVS, CDR2 FNYEAQ.

This chain uses TRBV7-2 with TRBJ2-7; a possible D gene is TRBD1 (5 bases). This CDR3 is built from 16 residues. Looked up from germline, CDR1 is SGHTA and CDR2 is FQGNSA. Trimming cost V 9 bases and J 0 bases, with 21 bases left between them. CDR3 in amino acids: CASPLEQANSSYEQYF. CDR3 bases: TGTGCCAGTCCACTCGAACAGGCAAATAGCTCCTACGAGCAGTACTTC.

The chain uses TRBV10-3 and TRBJ2-3; 9 bases match TRBD2. The CDR3 totals 15 residues. Trimming at V came to 4 bases and at J to 3 bases, leaving 5 bases not matched to a gene. Germline CDR1 is ENHRY and CDR2 is SYGVKD. The DNA for the CDR3 is TGTGCCATCAGTGTATCTAGCGGGGTAACAGATACGCAGTATTTT. Its translation is CAISVSSGVTDTQYF.

The chain is built from TRBV5-1 and TRBJ2-5; possible D gene TRBD1, 5 bases. The CDR3 is made up of 15 amino acids. In germline, CDR1 is SGHRS, CDR2 YFSETQ. V was pared by 4 bases and J by 2 bases, with 15 bases between. The CDR3 loop reads CASSPGVGQQETQYF. The DNA for the CDR3 is TGCGCCAGCAGCCCTGGGGTGGGGCAGCAAGAGACCCAGTACTTC.

The chain joins TRBV19 to TRBJ2-7; 11 nucleotides line up with TRBD2. V lost 10 bases and J lost 3; bases outside the gene matches: 5. Per germline, CDR1 LNHDA and CDR2 SQIVND (reference sequence). The CDR3 has 13 residues. CDR3 sequence: CATRTSGRYEQYF. The CDR3 DNA is TGTGCCACAAGGACTAGCGGGCGCTACGAGCAGTACTTC.

The DNA for the CDR3 is TGTGCTAGTGGTTTGGAGACGAAGAACAGGGGGTTCAGCAATCAGCCCCAGCATTTT. Its protein is CASGLETKNRGFSNQPQHF. The J gene is TRBJ1-5, the V gene TRBV12-5; TRBD1 matches at 8 bases. The CDR3 is 19 amino acids. CDR1 is LGHNT, CDR2 FRNRAP, per germline. The junction had 12 bases not matched to a gene; V was cut back by 1 base and J by 1 base.

V usage is TRBV6-1 and J usage is TRBJ2-2; no clear D gene. Germline CDR1 reads MNHNS; CDR2 reads SASEGT. V lost 2 bases to trimming and J lost 6 bases, with 10 bases between them. This CDR3 comprises 14 residues. DNA of the CDR3: TGTGCCAGCAGTGAAACCCTACTCCCCGGGGAGCTGTTTTTT. This translates into CASSETLLPGELFF.

The genes are TRBV11-2 and TRBJ2-3, with D unresolved. The germline gives CDR1 SGHAT, CDR2 FQNNGV. The CDR3 is 13 amino acids. The V end was cut by 5 bases, the J end by 11 bases, with 17 bases between. The CDR3 nucleotides read TGTGCCAGCAGCACTCCCTTGCGAATCGGGCAGTATTTT. Protein: CASSTPLRIGQYF.

The chain links TRBV27 to TRBJ2-4; tentative D call: TRBD1 (7 bases). Germline CDR1 is MNHEY and CDR2 is SMNVEV (reference sequence). The CDR3 is 15 residues long. V gave up 8 bases and J gave up 9 bases, with 23 bases separating them. The CDR3 spells CASRPGGGLAGIQYF. As DNA, the CDR3 is TGTGCCAGCCGACCTGGAGGGGGCTTGGCTGGCATTCAGTACTTC.

This chain uses TRBV6-5 with TRBJ1-2; possibly TRBD1 for D (5 bases). The CDR3 runs 13 residues. V lost 5 bases, J lost 5 bases, and 12 bases lay in between. Germline CDR1 reads MNHEY; CDR2 reads SVGAGI. In DNA form, the CDR3 reads TGTGCCAGCAGTCCTACAGGAATTTATGGCTACACCTTC. This gives the protein CASSPTGIYGYTF.

The chain carries TRBV19 and TRBJ1-1; D uncertain. The CDR3 is made up of 11 amino acids. The germline V and J ends were trimmed by 8 bases and 4 bases, with 8 bases remaining between them. Germline V gene data show CDR1 as LNHDA and CDR2 as SQIVND (reference sequence). CDR3 in amino acids: CASLSFTEAFF. CDR3 nucleotide sequence: TGTGCCAGTCTCTCCTTCACTGAAGCTTTCTTT.

The J gene is TRBJ2-1, the V gene TRBV12-5, with 8 positions matching TRBD1. Germline assignment: CDR1 LGHNT and CDR2 FRNRAP. There are 16 residues in the CDR3. The V segment lost 1 base and the J segment 8 bases; nucleotides outside the gene matches: 10. The CDR3 protein is CASGLGQGPGLHEQFF. The CDR3 bases are TGTGCTAGTGGTTTGGGACAGGGGCCCGGTTTACATGAGCAGTTCTTC.

J is TRBJ2-3 and V is TRBV4-1; 13 nucleotides agree with TRBD2. The junction had 7 bases not matched to a gene; V was cut back by 1 base and J by 6 bases. This CDR3 is 17 amino acids long. Germline CDR1 reads MGHRA; CDR2 reads YSYEKL. The CDR3: CASSQAGLAGMVDTQYF. The CDR3 region has the DNA TGCGCCAGCAGCCAAGCGGGACTAGCGGGGATGGTGGATACGCAGTATTTT.